The 8 T cell receptor beta chains given below trace back to one sample, sequenced in a study of PD-1 blockade in classical Hodgkin lymphoma. Autologous stem cell transplantation was followed by relapse in every patient, and brentuximab vedotin exposure varied. TCRdb's table, derived via immunoSEQ multiplex PCR, lists solely in-frame clones and lacks some. The repertoire holds about 11,000 clones, with 82% as singletons. The sequencing used peripheral blood mononuclear cells (PBMCs), collected before the second cycle of nivolumab. All receptors come from a human donor with classical Hodgkin lymphoma.

The J gene is TRBJ2-1, the V gene TRBV7-3, with TRBD2 matching over 7 bases. This CDR3 region has 18 residues. V dropped 1 base and J dropped 0; count of bases not matched to a gene: 9. Germline V gene data show CDR1 as SGHTA and CDR2 as FQGTGA. This CDR3 reads CASSLNGGSPSSYNEQFF. In nucleotides, the CDR3 is TGTGCCAGCAGCTTAAACGGGGGGTCTCCTAGCTCCTACAATGAGCAGTTCTTC.

This clone appeared a single time. The chain combines TRBV21-1 with TRBJ2-1; the table's D call of TRBD2 was not tested on the DNA. TRBV21-1 is a documented pseudogene. This CDR3 has 15 residues. This CDR3 reads CASSKGGGACNEQFF. The CDR3 coding sequence is TGTGCCAGCAGCAAGGGCGGGGGGGCTTGCAATGAGCAGTTCTTC.

The chain is built from TRBV18 and TRBJ1-2; 12 bases are shared with TRBD1. V gave up 3 bases and J gave up 3 bases; unmatched junction bases: 14. The CDR3 extends over 19 amino acids. Germline CDR1 and CDR2: KGHSH and LQKENI. The CDR3 region is CASSPYYPGTGGIDYGYTF. As DNA, the CDR3 is TGTGCCAGCTCACCTTATTATCCGGGGACAGGGGGCATCGACTATGGCTACACCTTC.

Note on this clone: One end of the junction is discordant with germline, which a read error may explain. The identical CDR3 is also encoded by other nucleotide sequences in the sample. The chain couples TRBV2 to TRBJ2-7, with D perhaps TRBD1 (6 bases). The CDR3 extends over 14 amino acids. Germline V gene lookup returns CDR1 SNHLY and CDR2 FYNNEI. The CDR3 region is CASSDRLKSYEQYF. The DNA of the CDR3 is TGTGCCAGCTCCGACAGGTTAAAGTCCTACGAGCAATACTTC.

V gene TRBV11-2 combines with J gene TRBJ2-1; 9 bases agree with TRBD2. With V trimmed by 0 bases and J by 5 bases, 8 bases remained unmatched. The V gene's germline CDR1 is SGHAT and CDR2 FQNNGV. The CDR3 is 17 amino acids. CDR3 nucleotides: TGTGCCAGCAGCTTAGAAGGTCTAGCGGGACGTGACAATGAGCAGTTCTTC. Translated, it gives CASSLEGLAGRDNEQFF.

In this sample, this clone turned up once. J is TRBJ1-1 and V is TRBV19; no clear D gene. The V gene's germline CDR1 is LNHDA and CDR2 SQIVND (reference sequence). This CDR3 has 14 residues. Trimming stripped 9 bases from V and 2 bases from J, with 16 bases between. For the CDR3, the DNA is TGTGCCAGCTACGACCGTTCCTTAAACACTGAAGCTTTCTTT. Amino acid sequence: CASYDRSLNTEAFF.

The rearrangement links TRBV9 to TRBJ2-5, with D hard to call. Germline V CDR1 and CDR2: SGDLS, YYNGEE. The CDR3 is made up of 14 amino acids. Trimming pared 0 bases from V and 5 bases from J, leaving 11 bases between. In DNA, the CDR3 is TGTGCCAGCAGCGTAGTGGAGCGCGCGGAGACCCAGTACTTC. Amino acids: CASSVVERAETQYF.

The gene calls are TRBV18 and TRBJ2-3; D may match TRBD1 or TRBD2 (6 bases each). The CDR3 is made up of 12 amino acids. Germline V gene lookup returns CDR1 KGHSH and CDR2 LQKENI. Trimming took 4 bases from V and 8 from J, leaving 10 bases between them. The CDR3 sequence is CASSRQEGTQYF. CDR3 nucleotides: TGTGCCAGCTCACGACAGGAGGGTACGCAGTATTTT.